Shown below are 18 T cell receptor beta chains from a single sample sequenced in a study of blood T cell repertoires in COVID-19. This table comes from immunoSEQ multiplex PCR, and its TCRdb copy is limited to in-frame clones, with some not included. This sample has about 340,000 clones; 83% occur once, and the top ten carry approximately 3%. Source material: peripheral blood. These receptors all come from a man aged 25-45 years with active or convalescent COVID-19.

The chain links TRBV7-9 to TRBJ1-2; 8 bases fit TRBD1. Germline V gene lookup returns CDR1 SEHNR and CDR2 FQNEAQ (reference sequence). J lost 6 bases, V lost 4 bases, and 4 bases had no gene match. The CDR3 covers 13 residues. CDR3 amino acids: CASSSGQGNGYTF. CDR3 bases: TGTGCCAGCAGCTCCGGACAGGGAAATGGCTACACCTTC.

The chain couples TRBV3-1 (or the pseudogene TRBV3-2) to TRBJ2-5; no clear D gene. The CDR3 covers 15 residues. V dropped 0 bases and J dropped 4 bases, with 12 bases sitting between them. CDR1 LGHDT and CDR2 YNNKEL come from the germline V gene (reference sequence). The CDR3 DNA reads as TGTGCCAGCAGCCAAGAGGGCAGGCCGTTAGAGACCCAGTACTTC. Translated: CASSQEGRPLETQYF.

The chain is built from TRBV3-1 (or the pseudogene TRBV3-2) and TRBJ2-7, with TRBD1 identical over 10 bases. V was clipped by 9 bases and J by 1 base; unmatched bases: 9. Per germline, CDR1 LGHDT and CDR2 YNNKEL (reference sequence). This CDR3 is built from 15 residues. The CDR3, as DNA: TGTGCCAGTCCCCCCGGACAGGGGGTTTCCTACGAGCAGTACTTC. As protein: CASPPGQGVSYEQYF.

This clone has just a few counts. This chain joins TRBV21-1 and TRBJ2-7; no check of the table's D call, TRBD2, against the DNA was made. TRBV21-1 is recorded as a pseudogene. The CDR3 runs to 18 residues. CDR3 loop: CASSKEGKAGGISYEQYF. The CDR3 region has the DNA TGTGCCAGCAGCAAAGAAGGCAAAGCGGGGGGCATATCCTACGAGCAGTACTTC.

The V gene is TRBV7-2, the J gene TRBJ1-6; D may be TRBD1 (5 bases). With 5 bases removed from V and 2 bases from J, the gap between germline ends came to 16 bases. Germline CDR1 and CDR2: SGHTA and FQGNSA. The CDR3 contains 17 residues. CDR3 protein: CASSPGMRGTYNSPLHF. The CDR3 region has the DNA TGTGCCAGCAGCCCTGGAATGCGGGGCACCTATAATTCACCCCTCCACTTT.

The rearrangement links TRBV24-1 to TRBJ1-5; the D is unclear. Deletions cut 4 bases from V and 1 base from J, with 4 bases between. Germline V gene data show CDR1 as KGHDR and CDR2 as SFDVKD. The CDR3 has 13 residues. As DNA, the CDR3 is TGTGCCACCAGTGACCAAAGCAATCAGCCCCAGCATTTT. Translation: CATSDQSNQPQHF.

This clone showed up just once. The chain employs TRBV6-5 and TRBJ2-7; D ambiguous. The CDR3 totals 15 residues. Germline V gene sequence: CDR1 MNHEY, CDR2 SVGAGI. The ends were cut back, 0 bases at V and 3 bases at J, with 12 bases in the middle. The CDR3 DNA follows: TGTGCCAGCAGTTACTCGGGCTTGATGGGCTACGAGCAGTACTTC. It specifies CASSYSGLMGYEQYF.

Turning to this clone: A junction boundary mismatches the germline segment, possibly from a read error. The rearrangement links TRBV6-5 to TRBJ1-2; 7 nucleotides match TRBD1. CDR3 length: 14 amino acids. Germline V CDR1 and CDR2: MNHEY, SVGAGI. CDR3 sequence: CVSTGTEFNYGYTF. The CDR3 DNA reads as TGCGTCTCCACCGGGACAGAATTTAACTATGGCTACACCTTC.

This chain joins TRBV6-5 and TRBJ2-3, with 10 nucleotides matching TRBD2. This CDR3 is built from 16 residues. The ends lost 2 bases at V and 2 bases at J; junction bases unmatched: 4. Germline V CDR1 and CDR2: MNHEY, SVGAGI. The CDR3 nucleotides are TGTGCCAGCAGTTACGCCAGCGGGGGGGTCACAGATACGCAGTATTTT. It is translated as CASSYASGGVTDTQYF.

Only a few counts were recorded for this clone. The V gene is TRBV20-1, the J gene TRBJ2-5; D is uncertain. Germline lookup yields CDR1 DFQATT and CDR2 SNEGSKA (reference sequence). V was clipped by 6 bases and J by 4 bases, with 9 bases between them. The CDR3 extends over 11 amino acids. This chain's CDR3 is CSAFTGETQYF. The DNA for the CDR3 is TGCAGTGCCTTCACGGGAGAGACCCAGTACTTC.

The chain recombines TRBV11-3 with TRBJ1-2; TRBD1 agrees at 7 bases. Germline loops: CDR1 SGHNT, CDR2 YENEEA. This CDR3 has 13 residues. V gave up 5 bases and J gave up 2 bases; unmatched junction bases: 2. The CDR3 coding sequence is TGTGCCAGCAGCCGGACAGGCAACTATGGCTACACCTTC. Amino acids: CASSRTGNYGYTF.

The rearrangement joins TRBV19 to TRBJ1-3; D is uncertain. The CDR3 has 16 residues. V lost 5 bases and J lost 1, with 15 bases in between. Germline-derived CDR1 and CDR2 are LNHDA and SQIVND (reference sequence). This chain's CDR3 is CASSPRGNPSGNTIYF. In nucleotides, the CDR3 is TGTGCCAGTAGTCCCAGAGGGAATCCTTCTGGAAACACCATATATTTT.

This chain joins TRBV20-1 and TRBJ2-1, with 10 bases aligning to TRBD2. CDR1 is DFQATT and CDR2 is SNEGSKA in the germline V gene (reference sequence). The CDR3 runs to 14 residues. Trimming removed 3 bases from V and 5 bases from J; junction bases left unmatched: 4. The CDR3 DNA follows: TGCAGTGCTAGTGGGACTAGCGCCAACAATGAGCAGTTCTTC. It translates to CSASGTSANNEQFF.

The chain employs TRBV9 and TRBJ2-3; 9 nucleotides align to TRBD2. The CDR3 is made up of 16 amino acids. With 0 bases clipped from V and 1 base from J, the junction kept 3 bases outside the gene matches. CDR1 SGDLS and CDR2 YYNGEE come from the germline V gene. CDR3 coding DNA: TGTGCCAGCAGCGTAGGAAGCGGGGGGCGCACAGATACGCAGTATTTT. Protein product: CASSVGSGGRTDTQYF.

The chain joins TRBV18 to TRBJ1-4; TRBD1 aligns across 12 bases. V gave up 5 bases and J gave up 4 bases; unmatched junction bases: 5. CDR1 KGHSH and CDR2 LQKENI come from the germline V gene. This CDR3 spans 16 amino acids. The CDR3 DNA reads TGTGCCAGCTCAACTGGGACAGGGGGCCTTAATGAAAAACTGTTTTTT. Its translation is CASSTGTGGLNEKLFF.

The CDR3, as DNA: TGTGCCAGCAGCCAGCTTCGACAGGGGAACACTGAAGCTTTCTTT. Translating gives CASSQLRQGNTEAFF. The chain employs TRBV6-5 and TRBJ1-1, with 7 positions matching TRBD1. From germline, CDR1 is MNHEY and CDR2 SVGAGI. The CDR3 length is 15 residues. Trimming cost V 6 bases and J 1 base; bases outside gene matches: 8.

The CDR3 nucleotides are TGTGCCAGCAGCTCTATCTGGCAGGCAGATACGCAGTATTTT. Protein product: CASSSIWQADTQYF. J is TRBJ2-3 and V is TRBV11-3, with D unresolved. CDR1 and CDR2 (germline): SGHNT, YENEEA. The CDR3 is 14 amino acids. V shed 4 bases and J shed 4 bases, with 12 bases lying between them.

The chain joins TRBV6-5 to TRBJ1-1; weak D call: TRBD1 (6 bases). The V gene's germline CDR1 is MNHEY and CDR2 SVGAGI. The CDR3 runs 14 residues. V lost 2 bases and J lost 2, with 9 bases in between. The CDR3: CASSYGTLNTEAFF. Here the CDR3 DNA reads TGTGCCAGCAGTTACGGGACACTTAACACTGAAGCTTTCTTT.